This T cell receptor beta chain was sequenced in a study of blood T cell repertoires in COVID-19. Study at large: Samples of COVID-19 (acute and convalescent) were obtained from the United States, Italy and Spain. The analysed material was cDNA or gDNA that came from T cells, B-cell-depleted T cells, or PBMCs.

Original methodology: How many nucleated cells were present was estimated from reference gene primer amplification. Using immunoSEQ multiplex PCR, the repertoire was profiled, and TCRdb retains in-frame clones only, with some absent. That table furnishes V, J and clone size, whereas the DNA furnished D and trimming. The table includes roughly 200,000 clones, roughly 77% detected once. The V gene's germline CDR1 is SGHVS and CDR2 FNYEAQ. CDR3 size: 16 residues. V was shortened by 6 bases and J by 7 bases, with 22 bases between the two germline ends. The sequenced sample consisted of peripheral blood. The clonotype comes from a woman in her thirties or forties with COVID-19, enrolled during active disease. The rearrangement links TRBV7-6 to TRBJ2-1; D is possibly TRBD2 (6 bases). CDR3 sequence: CASSPSGTRHTNEQFF. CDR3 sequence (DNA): TGTGCCAGCAGTCCCTCAGGGACTCGGCACACGAATGAGCAGTTCTTC.